The present TCR beta chain was sequenced within a study of identical twins. The cDNA had a unique molecular identifier and a template-switch universal primer site. TCRdb reanalysed the 5' RACE reads using MiXCR and keeps one entry per CDR3 protein. The data hold 150,000 or so distinct CDR3 sequences, with under 4.5% observed a single time. This clonotype was observed at least ten times. Trimming cost V 3 bases and J 7 bases, with 14 bases left between them. Germline CDR1 SGDLS, CDR2 YYNGEE. The CDR3 contains 13 residues. Sequenced material: memory T cells sorted from blood. The chain combines TRBV9 with TRBJ2-7; no definite D call. The TCR sequence derives from a man aged 18 to 29 in good health. The CDR3 DNA is TGTGCCAGCAGCGCTTTCGTGGGGTCGGAGCAGTACTTC. As protein: CASSAFVGSEQYF. Variable domain in full (rest from reference TRBV9 and TRBJ2-7): DSGVTQTPKHLITATGQRVTLRCSPRSGDLSVYWYQQSLDQGLQFLIQYYNGEERAKGNILERFSAQQFPDLHSELNLSSLELGDSALYFCASSAFVGSEQYFGPGTRLTVT.